This TCR beta chain was obtained from a study of blood T cell repertoires in COVID-19. As for the study in general: Sample material is recorded as cDNA or gDNA derived from T cells, B-cell-depleted T cells, or PBMCs.

This clone was seen only once. Trimming took 4 bases from V and 1 from J, leaving 11 bases between them. Germline V gives CDR1 ENHRY, CDR2 SYGVKD. The CDR3 length is 15 residues. TCRdb keeps only in-frame clones here, not all; method: immunoSEQ multiplex PCR. This sample has around 190,000 clones, with approximately 80% found just once. This receptor was identified in a man aged 60-69 years with acute or convalescent COVID-19. Sequences were obtained from peripheral blood. The chain has TRBV10-3 and TRBJ1-3; the D is unclear. In DNA form, the CDR3 reads TGTGCCATCAGTGCTCAGGCAGTATCTGGAAACACCATATATTTT. Translating it yields CAISAQAVSGNTIYF.